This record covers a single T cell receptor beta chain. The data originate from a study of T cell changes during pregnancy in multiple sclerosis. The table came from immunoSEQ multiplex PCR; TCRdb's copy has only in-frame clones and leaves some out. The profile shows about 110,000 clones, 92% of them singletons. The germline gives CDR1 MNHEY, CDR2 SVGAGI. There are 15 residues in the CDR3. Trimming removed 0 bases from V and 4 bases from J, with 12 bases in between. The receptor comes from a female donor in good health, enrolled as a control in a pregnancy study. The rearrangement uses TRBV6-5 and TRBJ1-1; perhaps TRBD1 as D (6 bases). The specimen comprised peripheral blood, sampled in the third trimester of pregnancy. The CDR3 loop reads CASSYSRTGSTEAFF. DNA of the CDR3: TGTGCCAGCAGTTACTCACGAACAGGGTCCACTGAAGCTTTCTTT.